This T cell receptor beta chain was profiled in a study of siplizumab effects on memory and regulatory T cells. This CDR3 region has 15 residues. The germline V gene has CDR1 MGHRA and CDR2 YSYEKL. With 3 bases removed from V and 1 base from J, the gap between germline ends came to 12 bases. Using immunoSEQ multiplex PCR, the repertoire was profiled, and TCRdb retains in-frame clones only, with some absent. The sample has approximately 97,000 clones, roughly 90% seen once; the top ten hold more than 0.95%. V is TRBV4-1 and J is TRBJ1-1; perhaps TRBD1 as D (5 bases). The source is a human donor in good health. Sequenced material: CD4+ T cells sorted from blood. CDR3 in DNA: TGCGCCAGCAGCCAGGCCGGGACCGAGAACACTGAAGCTTTCTTT. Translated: CASSQAGTENTEAFF.